A single sample is the source of the 6 T cell receptor beta chains below, sequenced in a study of T cells in Graves' hyperthyroidism and ophthalmopathy. RNA transcripts yielded amplified TCR beta CDR3 regions. In the first-round RT-PCR of the TCR CDR3, the HTBI primer set was used. TCRdb re-called the multiplex PCR reads with MiXCR, one entry per CDR3 protein. The sample contains approximately 350,000 distinct CDR3 sequences, roughly 15% of which appear only once. The specimen was blood. Receptors originate from an older woman with Graves' ophthalmopathy.

This clonotype showed up many times. The rearrangement joins TRBV30 to TRBJ2-1, with 10 bases lining up with TRBD1. Germline assignment: CDR1 GTSNPN and CDR2 SVGIG (reference sequence). The CDR3 runs to 10 residues. V shed 8 bases, J shed 15 bases, and the junction held 7 bases outside the gene matches. CDR3 nucleotide sequence: TGTGCCGGGGGAAGGGACAGGGGGTTCTTC. It yields the protein CAGGRDRGFF.

This rearrangement joins TRBV28 to TRBJ1-1; TRBD1 matches 8 bases. J gave up 0 bases and V 3 bases, and 6 bases lay outside the gene matches. This CDR3 is 16 amino acids long. Germline V CDR1 and CDR2: MDHEN, SYDVKM. The CDR3 sequence is CASSLTGAVLNTEAFF. For the CDR3, the DNA is TGTGCCAGCAGTTTGACAGGGGCCGTTCTGAACACTGAAGCTTTCTTT.

This clonotype has ten or more counts. The chain links TRBV7-2 to TRBJ1-3; 9 nucleotides align to TRBD1. The CDR3 extends over 18 amino acids. The junction had 10 bases not matched to a gene; V was cut back by 3 bases and J by 1 base. The germline gives CDR1 SGHTA, CDR2 FQGNSA. The CDR3 DNA follows: TGTGCCAGCAGCTTCGAGGCGACAGGGGGATCTTCTGGAAACACCATATATTTT. Its translation: CASSFEATGGSSGNTIYF.

This clonotype came up a few times. A much larger clonotype is one base distant, so this may be a read error. The rearrangement joins TRBV30 to TRBJ1-5; unclear D gene. The CDR3 totals 14 residues. Germline V lookup: CDR1 GTSNPN, CDR2 SVGIG (reference sequence). V lost 4 bases and J lost 3, with 13 bases in between. CDR3: CAWNVRRANQPQHF. In nucleotides, the CDR3 is TGTGCCTGGAATGTCAGGCGGGCCAATCAGCCCCAGCATTTT.

This clonotype was seen ten or more times. The rearrangement uses TRBV9 and TRBJ2-7; D is perhaps TRBD1 or TRBD2 (6 bases each). The germline V gene encodes CDR1 SGDLS and CDR2 YYNGEE. Trimming pared 0 bases from V and 5 bases from J, leaving 15 bases between. CDR3 length: 15 residues. The CDR3 DNA is TGTGCCAGCAGCGTAGATGGGGGGCTTTCGAACGAGCAGTACTTC. Its protein product is CASSVDGGLSNEQYF. The full variable domain, its missing parts supplied by reference TRBV9 and TRBJ2-7, is DSGVTQTPKHLITATGQRVTLRCSPRSGDLSVYWYQQSLDQGLQFLIQYYNGEERAKGNILERFSAQQFPDLHSELNLSSLELGDSALYFCASSVDGGLSNEQYFGPGTRLTVT.

This clonotype was recorded once. The chain employs TRBV2 and TRBJ2-3, with D perhaps TRBD1 (6 bases). Trimming cost V 6 bases and J 0 bases, with 13 bases left between them. The CDR3 covers 15 residues. Germline CDR1 is SNHLY and CDR2 is FYNNEI. CDR3 amino acids: CASREKGGSTDTQYF. The CDR3, as DNA: TGTGCCAGCAGGGAAAAAGGGGGAAGCACAGATACGCAGTATTTT.